This T cell receptor (beta chain) was recovered during a study of blood T cell repertoires in COVID-19. Study information: Spain, Italy and the United States supplied samples that represented acute and convalescent COVID-19. T cells, B-cell-depleted T cells, or PBMCs supplied cDNA or gDNA.

In the original workflow: Estimation of nucleated cell counts was performed using reference gene primer amplification. The assay was immunoSEQ multiplex PCR, and TCRdb's table has in-frame clones only and misses some. Clone size and the V and J calls come from that table; the DNA yielded D and trimming. This sample carries some 150,000 clones, around 80% of them seen once, and the ten largest clones take about 8.9%. V was clipped by 4 bases and J by 3 bases, with 16 bases between them. Germline-derived CDR1 and CDR2 are SGHRS and YFSETQ. The CDR3 spans 15 residues. The sample consisted of peripheral blood. This chain joins TRBV5-1 and TRBJ1-1; a possible D gene is TRBD1 (6 bases). The source of this sequence is a woman aged 50 to 60 with acute or convalescent COVID-19. The CDR3 is CASSDPQGGDTEAFF. DNA for the CDR3: TGCGCCAGCAGCGACCCACAGGGAGGGGACACTGAAGCTTTCTTT.